This T cell receptor (beta chain) derives from a study of blood T cell repertoires in COVID-19. The CDR3 is 14 residues long. Germline CDR1 and CDR2: MRHNA and SNTAGT. The V and J ends lost 6 bases and 5 bases, in that order; junction bases with no gene match: 7. In the source study's methods: Estimated nucleated cell counts came from reference gene primer amplification. TCRdb's table, derived via immunoSEQ multiplex PCR, lists solely in-frame clones and lacks some. For V, J and clone size, that table is used; D and trimming come from the DNA. The sample has 350,000 to 400,000 clones; around 87% are singletons.

J is TRBJ1-5 and V is TRBV6-4; 7 bases are shared with TRBD1. This receptor was taken from a woman in her 30s with acute COVID-19. The sample was PBMCs or T cells enriched from blood (not recorded which). This CDR3 reads CASRKTGYDQPQHF. CDR3 DNA sequence: TGTGCCAGCAGGAAGACAGGGTATGATCAGCCCCAGCATTTT.